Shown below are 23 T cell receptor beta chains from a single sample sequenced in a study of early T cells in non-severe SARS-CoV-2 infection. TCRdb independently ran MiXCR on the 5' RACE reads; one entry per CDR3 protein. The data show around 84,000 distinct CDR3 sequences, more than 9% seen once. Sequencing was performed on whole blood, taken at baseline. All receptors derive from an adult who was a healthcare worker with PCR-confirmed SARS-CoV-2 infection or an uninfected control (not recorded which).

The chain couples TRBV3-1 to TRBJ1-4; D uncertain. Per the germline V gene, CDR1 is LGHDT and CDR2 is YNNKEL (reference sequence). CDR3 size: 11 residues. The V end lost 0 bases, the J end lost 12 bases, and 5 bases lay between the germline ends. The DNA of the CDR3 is TGTGCCAGCAGCCAAGATCTGCAACTGTTTTTT. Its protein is CASSQDLQLFF.

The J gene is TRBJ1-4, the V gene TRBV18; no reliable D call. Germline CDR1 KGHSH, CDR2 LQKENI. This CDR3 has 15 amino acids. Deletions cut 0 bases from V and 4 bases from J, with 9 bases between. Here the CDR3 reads CASSPPGQINEKLFF. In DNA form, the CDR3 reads TGTGCCAGCTCACCACCTGGGCAGATTAATGAAAAACTGTTTTTT.

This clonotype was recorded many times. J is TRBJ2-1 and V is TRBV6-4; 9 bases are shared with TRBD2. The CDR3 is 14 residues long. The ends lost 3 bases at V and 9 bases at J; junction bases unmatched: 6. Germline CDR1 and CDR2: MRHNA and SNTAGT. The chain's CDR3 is CASSELAGDGEQFF. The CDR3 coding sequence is TGTGCCAGCAGTGAGTTAGCGGGAGACGGTGAGCAGTTCTTC.

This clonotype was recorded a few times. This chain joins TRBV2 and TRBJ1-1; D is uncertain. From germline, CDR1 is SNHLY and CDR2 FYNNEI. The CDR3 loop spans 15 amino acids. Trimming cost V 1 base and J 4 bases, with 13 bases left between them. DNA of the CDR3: TGTGCCAGCAGTGAAGAACAGCCTTGGGCCACTGAAGCTTTCTTT. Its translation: CASSEEQPWATEAFF.

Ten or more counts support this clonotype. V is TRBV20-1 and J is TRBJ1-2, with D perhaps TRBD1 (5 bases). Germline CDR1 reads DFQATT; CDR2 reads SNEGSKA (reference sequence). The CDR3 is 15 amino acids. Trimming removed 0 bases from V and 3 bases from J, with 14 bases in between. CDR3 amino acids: CSARDGQGVDYGYTF. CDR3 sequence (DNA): TGCAGTGCTAGAGATGGGCAGGGAGTGGACTATGGCTACACCTTC.

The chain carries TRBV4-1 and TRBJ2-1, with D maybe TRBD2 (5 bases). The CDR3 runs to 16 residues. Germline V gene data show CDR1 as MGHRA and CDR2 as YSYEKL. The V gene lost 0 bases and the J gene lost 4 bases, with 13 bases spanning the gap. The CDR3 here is CASSQEFSGFYNEQFF. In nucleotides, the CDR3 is TGCGCCAGCAGCCAAGAATTTTCGGGGTTTTACAATGAGCAGTTCTTC.

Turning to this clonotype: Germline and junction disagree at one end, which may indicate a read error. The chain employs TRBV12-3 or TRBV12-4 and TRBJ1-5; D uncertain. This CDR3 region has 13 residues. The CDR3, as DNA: TGTGCCAACAGTTTAACGGATAATCAGCCCCAGCATTTT. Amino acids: CANSLTDNQPQHF.

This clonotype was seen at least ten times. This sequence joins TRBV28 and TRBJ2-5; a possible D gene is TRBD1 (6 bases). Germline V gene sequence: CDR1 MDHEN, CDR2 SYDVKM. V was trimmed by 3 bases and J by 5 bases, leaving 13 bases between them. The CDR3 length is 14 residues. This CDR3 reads CASSFGTTLETQYF. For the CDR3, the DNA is TGTGCCAGCAGTTTCGGGACAACCTTGGAGACCCAGTACTTC.

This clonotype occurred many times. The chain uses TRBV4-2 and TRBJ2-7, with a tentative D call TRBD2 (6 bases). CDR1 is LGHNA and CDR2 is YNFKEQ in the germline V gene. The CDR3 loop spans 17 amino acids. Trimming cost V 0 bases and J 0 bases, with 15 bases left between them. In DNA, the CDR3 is TGTGCCAGCAGCCAAGAGATAAGTCTAGCGAGCTCCTACGAGCAGTACTTC. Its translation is CASSQEISLASSYEQYF.

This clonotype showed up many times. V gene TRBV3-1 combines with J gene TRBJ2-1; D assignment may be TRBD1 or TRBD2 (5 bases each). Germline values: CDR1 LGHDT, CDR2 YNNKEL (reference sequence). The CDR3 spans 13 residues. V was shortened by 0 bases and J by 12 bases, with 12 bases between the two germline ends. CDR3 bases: TGTGCCAGCAGCCAAGATACTGGGGGATCGCAGTTCTTC. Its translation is CASSQDTGGSQFF.

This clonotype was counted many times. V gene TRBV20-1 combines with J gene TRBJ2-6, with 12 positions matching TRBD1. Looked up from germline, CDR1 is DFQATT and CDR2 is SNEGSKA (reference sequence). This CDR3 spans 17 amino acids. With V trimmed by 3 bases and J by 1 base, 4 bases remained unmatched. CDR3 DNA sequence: TGCAGTGCTAGTACGGGACAGGGGGCTTCTGGGGCCAACGTCCTGACTTTC. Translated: CSASTGQGASGANVLTF.

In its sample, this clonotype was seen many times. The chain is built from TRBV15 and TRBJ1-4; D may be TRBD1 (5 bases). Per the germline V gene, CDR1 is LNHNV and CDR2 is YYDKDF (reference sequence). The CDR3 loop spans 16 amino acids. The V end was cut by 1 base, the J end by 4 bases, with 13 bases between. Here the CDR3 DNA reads TGTGCCACCAGCAGAGCCCCGACAGCCGTTAATGAAAAACTGTTTTTT. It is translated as CATSRAPTAVNEKLFF.

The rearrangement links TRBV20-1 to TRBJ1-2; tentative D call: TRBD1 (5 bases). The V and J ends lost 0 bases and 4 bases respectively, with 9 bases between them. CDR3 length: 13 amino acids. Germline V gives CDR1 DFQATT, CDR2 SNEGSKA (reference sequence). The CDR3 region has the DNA TGCAGTGCTAGAGAGCAGGGAAGCTATGGCTACACCTTC. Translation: CSAREQGSYGYTF.

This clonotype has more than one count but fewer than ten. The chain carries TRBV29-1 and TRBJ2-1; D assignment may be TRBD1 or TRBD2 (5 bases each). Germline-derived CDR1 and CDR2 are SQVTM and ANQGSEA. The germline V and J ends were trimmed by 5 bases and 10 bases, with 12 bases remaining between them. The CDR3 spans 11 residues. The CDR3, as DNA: TGCAGCGTTTTTCGAGGGGTAGAGCAGTTCTTC. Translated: CSVFRGVEQFF.

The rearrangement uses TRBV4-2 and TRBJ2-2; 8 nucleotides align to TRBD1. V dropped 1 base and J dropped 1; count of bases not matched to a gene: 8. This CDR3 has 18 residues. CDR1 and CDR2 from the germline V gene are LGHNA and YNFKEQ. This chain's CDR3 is CASSQAPVGTGNTGELFF. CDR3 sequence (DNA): TGTGCCAGCAGCCAAGCCCCCGTGGGGACAGGGAACACCGGGGAGCTGTTTTTT.

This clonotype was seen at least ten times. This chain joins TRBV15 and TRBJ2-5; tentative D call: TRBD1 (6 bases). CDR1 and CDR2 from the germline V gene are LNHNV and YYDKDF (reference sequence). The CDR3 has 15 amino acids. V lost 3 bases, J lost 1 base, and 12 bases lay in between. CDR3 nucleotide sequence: TGTGCCACCAGCAGGGACGGACAGACCCAAGAGACCCAGTACTTC. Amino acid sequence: CATSRDGQTQETQYF.

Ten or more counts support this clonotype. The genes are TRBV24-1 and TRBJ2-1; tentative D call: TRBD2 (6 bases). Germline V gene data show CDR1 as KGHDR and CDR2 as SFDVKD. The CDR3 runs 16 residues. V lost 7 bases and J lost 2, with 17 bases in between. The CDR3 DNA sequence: TGTGCCACCAGGGACGGGAGAAGGGGTCCCTACAATGAGCAGTTCTTC. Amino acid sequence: CATRDGRRGPYNEQFF.

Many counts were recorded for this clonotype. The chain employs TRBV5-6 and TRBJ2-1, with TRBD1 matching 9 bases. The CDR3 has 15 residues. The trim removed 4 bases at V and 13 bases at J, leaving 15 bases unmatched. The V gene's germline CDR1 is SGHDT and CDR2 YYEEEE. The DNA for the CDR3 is TGTGCCAGCAGCCGTCCGGGACAGGGAGGGGTCAGACAGTTCTTC. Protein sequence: CASSRPGQGGVRQFF.

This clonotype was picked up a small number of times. CDR3 DNA: TGTGCCAGCAGCTTAGACCGATACAATGAGCAGTTCTTC. Its translation: CASSLDRYNEQFF. V usage is TRBV7-9 and J usage is TRBJ2-1; no clear D. V was clipped by 1 base and J by 4 bases, with 5 bases between them. The CDR3 sequence is 13 residues long. Germline CDR1 and CDR2: SEHNR and FQNEAQ (reference sequence). The full variable domain, with the rest looked up from reference TRBV7-9 and TRBJ2-1, is DTGVSQNPRHKITKRGQNVTFRCDPISEHNRLYWYRQTLGQGPEFLTYFQNEAQLEKSRLLSDRFSAERPKGSFSTLEIQRTEQGDSAMYLCASSLDRYNEQFFGPGTRLTVL.

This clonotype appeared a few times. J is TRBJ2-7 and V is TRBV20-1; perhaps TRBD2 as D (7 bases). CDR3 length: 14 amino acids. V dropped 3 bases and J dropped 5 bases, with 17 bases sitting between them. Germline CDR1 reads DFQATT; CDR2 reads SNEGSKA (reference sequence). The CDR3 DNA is TGCAGTGCTAGTAGGGGGGGGAGTCGGGACGAGCAGTACTTC. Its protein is CSASRGGSRDEQYF.

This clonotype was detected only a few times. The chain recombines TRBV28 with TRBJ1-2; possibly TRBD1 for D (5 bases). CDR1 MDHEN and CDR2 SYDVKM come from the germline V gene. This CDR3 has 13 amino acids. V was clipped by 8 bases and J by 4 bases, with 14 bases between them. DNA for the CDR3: TGTGCCAGCCTCCAGGGATTGGGCTATGGCTACACCTTC. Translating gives CASLQGLGYGYTF.

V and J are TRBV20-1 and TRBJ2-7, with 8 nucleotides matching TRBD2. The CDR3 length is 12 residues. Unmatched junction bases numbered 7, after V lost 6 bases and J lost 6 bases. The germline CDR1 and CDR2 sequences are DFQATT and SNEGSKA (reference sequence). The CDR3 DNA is TGCAGTGCCGGGGGGGAGCCGGGCGAGCAGTACTTC. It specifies CSAGGEPGEQYF.

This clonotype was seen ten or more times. For the CDR3, the DNA is TGCAGTGCTAACTCACAGGCTGCCTCCCTCTATGGCTACACCTTC. Protein sequence: CSANSQAASLYGYTF. This chain joins TRBV20-1 and TRBJ1-2, with D perhaps TRBD1 (5 bases). The V gene's germline CDR1 is DFQATT and CDR2 SNEGSKA (reference sequence). The CDR3 spans 15 residues. Trimming took 4 bases from V and 4 from J, leaving 19 bases between them.